This TCR beta chain derives from a study of blood T cell repertoires in COVID-19. Some clones are missing from TCRdb's copy, which holds only in-frame ones; the method was immunoSEQ multiplex PCR. The repertoire holds some 290,000 clones, with over 85% as singletons. The CDR3 covers 15 residues. V was trimmed by 1 base and J by 2 bases, leaving 12 bases between them. Germline CDR1 is MGHRA and CDR2 is YSYEKL. Followed longitudinally, the Seattle patients had been enrolled during active infection. The receptor's source is a woman younger than 45 with COVID-19, enrolled during active disease. Sequenced sample: peripheral blood. The gene calls are TRBV4-1 and TRBJ2-7, with D maybe TRBD1 (6 bases). This CDR3 is CASSQGGRTTYEQYF. The CDR3 DNA is TGCGCCAGCAGCCAAGGGGGGCGGACAACCTACGAGCAGTACTTC.